This T cell receptor (beta chain) was sequenced in a study of early T cells in non-severe SARS-CoV-2 infection. Study information: Bulk RNA from unsorted whole blood was sequenced; chains were unpaired. Study-wide points: A preference for anti-spike CD8 responses marked VDJdb matching, which missed private and CD4 specificities.

The CDR3 totals 13 residues. Germline V gene sequence: CDR1 KGHSH, CDR2 LQKENI. Individual cDNA molecules were tagged with unique molecular identifiers. TCRdb reanalysed the 5' RACE reads using MiXCR and keeps one entry per CDR3 protein. This table has 25,000 to 40,000 distinct CDR3 sequences, about 4.5% appearing once. Notes on this clonotype: The target antigen is unknown. This may stem from a read error, because a much larger clone lies one nucleotide away.

The sequence was collected from an adult who was a healthcare worker with PCR-confirmed SARS-CoV-2 infection or an uninfected control (not recorded which). Material: whole blood. V usage is TRBV18 and J usage is TRBJ2-5; D gene ambiguous. For the CDR3, the DNA is TGTGCCAGCTCACCACTTGCGACGGAGACCCCGTACTTC. The encoded protein is CASSPLATETPYF.